This T cell receptor (beta chain) was captured by sequencing in a study of blood T cells in healthy people across ages. General study results and limits: It was held that diversity estimates obtained from one million T cells represented underestimates.

Every donor contributed 7.5 to 10 milliliters of peripheral blood by blood draw. This clonotype was counted only a few times. Its antigen is unidentified. Germline V gene sequence: CDR1 MNHEY, CDR2 SVGEGT. Trimming at V came to 6 bases and at J to 8 bases, leaving 12 bases not matched to a gene. The length of the CDR3 is 16 residues. A second PCR of roughly 7 to 11 cycles used a sample-barcoded 5' primer and a J-beta primer mix. TCRdb processed the 5' RACE reads anew with MiXCR; each CDR3 protein has one entry. The data contain fewer than 2,000,000 distinct CDR3 sequences, around 35% of them singletons.

The sequenced material came from blood. This receptor was identified in a woman in her twenties or thirties in good health. The chain carries TRBV6-2 or TRBV6-3 and TRBJ2-1; the match to TRBD2 covers 11 bases. CDR3: CASRPGGSGGAHEQFF. The CDR3, as DNA: TGTGCCAGCAGACCAGGAGGTAGCGGGGGGGCGCATGAGCAGTTCTTC.